The 27 T cell receptor beta chains listed next were all sequenced from one sample in a study of shared clonotypes between healthy human individuals. Method: immunoSEQ multiplex PCR; TCRdb's copy keeps in-frame clones and lacks some. Of roughly 700,000 clones listed, about 90% are singletons. The sample comprised memory CD8+ T cells from PBMCs. As for subset: CD45RO+ cells pooled with CCR7-negative TemRA cells. The origin of the receptors is a man between 18 and 35 years old in good health. Some clones in this sample may be carry-over from other donors' samples.

The chain is built from TRBV7-9 and TRBJ2-7, with 9 bases identical to TRBD1. J was trimmed by 4 bases and V by 4 bases; bases with no gene match: 5. The CDR3 has 14 residues. Germline V gene sequence: CDR1 SEHNR, CDR2 FQNEAQ (reference sequence). The CDR3 sequence: CASSYSGQGYEQYF. The CDR3 nucleotides are TGTGCCAGCAGCTACTCGGGACAGGGTTACGAGCAGTACTTC.

The V call is TRBV7-9, the J call TRBJ2-5, with 12 bases fitting TRBD2. Germline V gene lookup returns CDR1 SEHNR and CDR2 FQNEAQ (reference sequence). Unmatched junction bases numbered 5, after V lost 5 bases and J lost 4 bases. This CDR3 is built from 15 residues. CDR3 loop: CASSTRTSGTETQYF. CDR3 coding DNA: TGTGCCAGCAGCACCCGGACTAGCGGGACAGAGACCCAGTACTTC.

This clone turned up a few times. V and J are TRBV14 and TRBJ1-5; D gene uncertain. Germline CDR1 is SGHDN and CDR2 is FVKESK. With 4 bases removed from V and 4 bases from J, the gap between germline ends came to 8 bases. CDR3 length: 13 residues. The CDR3 sequence is CASSRLMNQPQHF. The CDR3 DNA reads as TGTGCCAGCAGCCGCCTCATGAATCAGCCCCAGCATTTT.

The CDR3 reads CASSLFREEETQYF. DNA for the CDR3: TGCGCCAGCAGCTTGTTCCGGGAGGAGGAGACCCAGTACTTC. The genes are TRBV5-1 and TRBJ2-5, with 7 bases identical to TRBD2. After removal of 1 base from V and 5 bases from J, the junction contained 5 bases not matched to a gene. This CDR3 spans 14 amino acids. Germline V lookup: CDR1 SGHRS, CDR2 YFSETQ.

This chain connects TRBV2 to TRBJ2-2, with 8 bases identical to TRBD1. The germline V gene encodes CDR1 SNHLY and CDR2 FYNNEI. V trimming: 6 bases; J trimming: 0 bases; junction bases outside the gene matches: 9. The CDR3 has 17 amino acids. The CDR3 DNA sequence: TGTGCCAGCAGCCACCGTCCGGACAGGGCGAACACCGGGGAGCTGTTTTTT. Translating it yields CASSHRPDRANTGELFF.

This clone was recorded once. This chain uses TRBV7-8 with TRBJ1-2; the D gene is possibly TRBD1 (5 bases). Germline V lookup: CDR1 SGHVS, CDR2 FQNEAQ. V lost 5 bases and J 11 bases, leaving 15 bases between the germline ends. This CDR3 is built from 12 residues. The CDR3 loop reads CASSQPPGTYTF. CDR3 in DNA: TGTGCCAGCAGCCAACCCCCGGGGACGTACACCTTC.

The chain carries TRBV29-1 and TRBJ1-2; D unresolved. Germline V gives CDR1 SQVTM, CDR2 ANQGSEA. Trimming removed 2 bases at V and 1 base at J, with 8 bases between. This CDR3 contains 13 residues. As DNA, the CDR3 is TGCAGCGTTGAACAGAGAGATAACTATGGCTACACCTTC. It encodes CSVEQRDNYGYTF. The variable domain in full, completed from reference TRBV29-1 and TRBJ1-2, reads SAVISQKPSRDICQRGTSLTIQCQVDSQVTMMFWYRQQPGQSLTLIATANQGSEATYESGFVIDKFPISRPNLTFSTLTVSNMSPEDSSIYLCSVEQRDNYGYTFGSGTRLTVV.

This rearrangement joins TRBV7-9 to TRBJ2-5; TRBD2 matches 10 bases. The CDR3 totals 15 residues. Germline loops: CDR1 SEHNR, CDR2 FQNEAQ (reference sequence). Trimming removed 5 bases from V and 7 bases from J; junction bases left unmatched: 10. CDR3 amino acids: CASSPGTSARGTQYF. In DNA form, the CDR3 reads TGTGCCAGCAGCCCGGGGACTAGCGCCCGGGGGACCCAGTACTTC.

The rearrangement uses TRBV2 and TRBJ1-4, with D unresolved. This CDR3 has 18 amino acids. The V end was cut by 7 bases, the J end by 4 bases, with 25 bases between. Germline V gene sequence: CDR1 SNHLY, CDR2 FYNNEI. The CDR3 here is CASTMGRASRAINEKLFF. The CDR3 DNA reads as TGTGCCAGCACCATGGGGAGGGCATCTCGGGCGATTAATGAAAAACTGTTTTTT.

CDR3 coding DNA: TGTGCCAGCAGCCAAAACAAGGACGAGCAGTACTTC. Translation gives CASSQNKDEQYF. The chain employs TRBV16 and TRBJ2-5, with D unclear. The J call could be wrong; TRBJ2-7 is a better fit for the DNA end. The CDR3 extends over 12 amino acids. Germline V gives CDR1 KGHSY, CDR2 FQNENV.

The chain combines TRBV29-1 with TRBJ2-7, with D possibly TRBD2 on 5 matching bases. CDR1 and CDR2 from the germline V gene are SQVTM and ANQGSEA. V lost 4 bases and J 1 base, leaving 11 bases between the germline ends. There are 13 residues in the CDR3. The DNA of the CDR3 is TGCAGCGTTGTTTTCAGGACTTCCTACGAGCAGTACTTC. Amino acids: CSVVFRTSYEQYF.

The CDR3 DNA follows: TGCGCCAGCAGTCGGGACAGGGGCATCGGGCAGTACTTC. It codes for CASSRDRGIGQYF. The rearrangement uses TRBV23-1 and TRBJ2-7, with 10 bases matching TRBD1. TRBV23-1 is an ORF, with its function uncertain. The trim removed 4 bases at V and 9 bases at J, leaving 6 bases unmatched. There are 13 residues in the CDR3.

CDR3 coding DNA: TGTGCCAGCAGCTTAGGACAGATCAATGAGCAGTTCTTC. Translation gives CASSLGQINEQFF. J is TRBJ2-1 and V is TRBV7-6, with TRBD1 as a possible D gene (5 bases). The CDR3 extends over 13 amino acids. Germline values: CDR1 SGHVS, CDR2 FNYEAQ. V lost 1 base and J 6 bases, leaving 7 bases between the germline ends.

This chain joins TRBV6-5 and TRBJ1-5; 8 bases are shared with TRBD1. CDR3 size: 13 residues. V shed 5 bases, J shed 6 bases, and the junction held 3 bases outside the gene matches. The germline V gene has CDR1 MNHEY and CDR2 SVGAGI. The DNA for the CDR3 is TGTGCCAGCAGTACGGACAGGGCTCAGCCCCAGCATTTT. Amino acids: CASSTDRAQPQHF.

V usage is TRBV27 and J usage is TRBJ2-1, with a possible D match to TRBD2 (6 bases). V lost 8 bases and J lost 1, with 12 bases in between. Germline V gene data show CDR1 as MNHEY and CDR2 as SMNVEV (reference sequence). CDR3 length equals 14 residues. DNA of the CDR3: TGTGCCAGCGGAATAGCGGCTTCCTACAATGAGCAGTTCTTC. Its protein product is CASGIAASYNEQFF.

The chain employs TRBV6-1 and TRBJ2-7; D call uncertain. V lost 1 base and J 3 bases, leaving 10 bases between the germline ends. Germline V gives CDR1 MNHNS, CDR2 SASEGT. The CDR3 length is 14 residues. The chain's CDR3 is CASSEGHGYYEQYF. The CDR3 nucleotides read TGTGCCAGCAGTGAAGGACACGGGTACTACGAGCAGTACTTC.

The chain carries TRBV28 and TRBJ2-7, with TRBD2 identical over 8 bases. The germline V gene has CDR1 MDHEN and CDR2 SYDVKM. The CDR3 has 16 amino acids. V lost 6 bases, J lost 3 bases, and 13 bases stayed unmatched. In DNA form, the CDR3 reads TGTGCCAGCAGCTCCCGAGGAGGGACTAGACTCTACGAGCAGTACTTC. This sequence encodes CASSSRGGTRLYEQYF.

V usage is TRBV27 and J usage is TRBJ2-2; 8 bases align to TRBD1. This CDR3 contains 14 residues. J lost 5 bases, V lost 5 bases, and 4 bases had no gene match. Germline CDR1 is MNHEY and CDR2 is SMNVEV (reference sequence). Here the CDR3 reads CASSRRQGTGELFF. The CDR3 bases are TGTGCCAGCAGTCGCCGACAGGGGACCGGGGAGCTGTTTTTT.

In DNA form, the CDR3 reads TGTGCCAGCAGCGTGACTAGCGGGAGCGTCTCAGATACGCAGTATTTT. It codes for CASSVTSGSVSDTQYF. V gene TRBV9 combines with J gene TRBJ2-3; TRBD2 aligns across 12 bases. Trimming removed 2 bases from V and 4 bases from J; junction bases left unmatched: 5. The CDR3 is made up of 16 amino acids. Germline V gene lookup returns CDR1 SGDLS and CDR2 YYNGEE. Full variable domain (outside the CDR3, taken from reference TRBV9 and TRBJ2-3): DSGVTQTPKHLITATGQRVTLRCSPRSGDLSVYWYQQSLDQGLQFLIQYYNGEERAKGNILERFSAQQFPDLHSELNLSSLELGDSALYFCASSVTSGSVSDTQYFGPGTRLTVL.

The genes are TRBV2 and TRBJ2-7, with TRBD1 as a possible D gene (5 bases). V was clipped by 5 bases and J by 2 bases, with 19 bases between them. Germline V gene sequence: CDR1 SNHLY, CDR2 FYNNEI. The CDR3 loop spans 16 amino acids. The CDR3: CASSRNLGTGTYEQYF. DNA for the CDR3: TGTGCCAGCAGTAGGAACCTGGGAACAGGAACCTACGAGCAGTACTTC.

V gene TRBV15 combines with J gene TRBJ1-1; 10 bases match TRBD1. Germline CDR1 and CDR2: LNHNV and YYDKDF (reference sequence). CDR3 length: 14 residues. Unmatched junction bases numbered 2, after V lost 3 bases and J lost 4 bases. The CDR3 here is CATSSRTGGTEAFF. The CDR3 coding sequence is TGTGCCACCAGCAGCCGGACAGGGGGCACTGAAGCTTTCTTT.

Of note for this clone: At the DNA level, this CDR3 is encoded by other sequences in the same sample as well. The V gene is TRBV4-1, the J gene TRBJ2-7; either TRBD1 or TRBD2 may fit D (5 bases each). The CDR3 is 14 amino acids. With 4 bases removed from V and 1 base from J, the gap between germline ends came to 11 bases. Germline V gene lookup returns CDR1 MGHRA and CDR2 YSYEKL. The CDR3 nucleotides are TGCGCCAGCAGCCCTGGGACGGGGTCCTACGAGCAGTACTTC. Amino acids: CASSPGTGSYEQYF.

The chain combines TRBV30 with TRBJ2-1, with 11 bases identical to TRBD2. This CDR3 has 17 residues. Trimming took 1 base from V and 6 from J; bases not matched to a gene: 11. Germline CDR1 is GTSNPN and CDR2 is SVGIG (reference sequence). This CDR3 reads CAWSDNIAGGPGNEQFF. The CDR3 DNA follows: TGTGCCTGGAGTGATAACATAGCGGGAGGGCCGGGCAATGAGCAGTTCTTC.

The chain recombines TRBV4-3 with TRBJ2-7; D may be TRBD1 (6 bases). Trimming shortened V by 3 bases and J by 5 bases, and 20 bases separated the two germline ends. The CDR3 runs to 16 residues. CDR1 LGHNA and CDR2 YSLEER come from the germline V gene. The CDR3 reads CASSQVNRETIHEQYF. The CDR3, as DNA: TGCGCCAGCAGCCAGGTAAACAGGGAAACCATTCACGAGCAGTACTTC.

Note on this clone: Germline and junction disagree at one end, which may indicate a read error. The chain employs TRBV6-4 and TRBJ2-1; no definite D call. From germline, CDR1 is MRHNA and CDR2 SNTAGT. This CDR3 is 13 amino acids long. The CDR3 is CASSESESYEQFF. DNA for the CDR3: TGCGCCAGCAGTGAGTCGGAGAGCTATGAGCAGTTCTTC.

V is TRBV7-9 and J is TRBJ2-1, with 9 bases matching TRBD2. Germline CDR1 reads SEHNR; CDR2 reads FQNEAQ (reference sequence). CDR3 length: 13 amino acids. V was pared by 6 bases and J by 10 bases, with 7 bases of the junction left unmatched. The CDR3 DNA is TGTGCCAGCAGTTTTAGCGGGACTAGCGAGCAGTTCTTC. This gives the protein CASSFSGTSEQFF.

About this clone itself: This CDR3 is also generated by other DNA sequences in the sample. The rearrangement links TRBV27 to TRBJ1-5; D possibly corresponds to TRBD1 (5 bases). CDR1 is MNHEY and CDR2 is SMNVEV in the germline V gene (reference sequence). V was pared by 4 bases and J by 3 bases, with 10 bases between. The CDR3 length is 14 residues. CDR3 sequence: CASSSGTVNQPQHF. The CDR3 DNA reads TGTGCCAGCAGTTCCGGGACCGTCAATCAGCCCCAGCATTTT.